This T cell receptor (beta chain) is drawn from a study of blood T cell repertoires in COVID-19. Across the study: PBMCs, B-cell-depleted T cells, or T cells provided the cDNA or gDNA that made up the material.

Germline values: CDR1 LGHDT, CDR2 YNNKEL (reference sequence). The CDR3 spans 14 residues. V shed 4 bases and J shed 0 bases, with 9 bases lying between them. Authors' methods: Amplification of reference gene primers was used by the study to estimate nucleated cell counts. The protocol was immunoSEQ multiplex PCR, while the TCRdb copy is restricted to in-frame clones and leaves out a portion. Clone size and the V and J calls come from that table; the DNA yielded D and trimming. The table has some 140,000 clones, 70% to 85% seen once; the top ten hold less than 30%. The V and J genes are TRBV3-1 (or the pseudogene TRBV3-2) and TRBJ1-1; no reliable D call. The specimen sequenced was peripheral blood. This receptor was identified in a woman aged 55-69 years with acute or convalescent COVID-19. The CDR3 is CASSPTGMNTEAFF. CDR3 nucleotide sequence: TGTGCCAGCAGCCCGACGGGGATGAACACTGAAGCTTTCTTT.